What follows are 18 T cell receptor beta chains derived from one specimen sequenced in a study of control samples from healthy donors and cancer patients. Libraries were prepared by immunoSEQ multiplex PCR; TCRdb keeps only in-frame clonotypes and omits some of them. The sample lists 90,000 to 150,000 clones, 88% seen once, with around 3.4% in the top ten. The sample consisted of blood. The receptors were sampled from a man in his forties or fifties in good health.

The chain has TRBV14 and TRBJ2-2, with D possibly matching TRBD1 (7 bases). Germline V gene data show CDR1 as SGHDN and CDR2 as FVKESK. V lost 0 bases and J 5 bases, leaving 10 bases between the germline ends. This CDR3 region has 15 residues. In DNA form, the CDR3 reads TGTGCCAGCAGCCAAGAACAGGGGAGGACCGGGGAGCTGTTTTTT. Protein: CASSQEQGRTGELFF.

The rearrangement joins TRBV10-2 to TRBJ2-3; D may be TRBD2 (5 bases). The CDR3 sequence is 14 residues long. The germline V and J ends were trimmed by 3 bases and 2 bases, with 9 bases remaining between them. Germline CDR1 and CDR2: WSHSY and SAAADI. The CDR3 is CASSDRLITDTQYF. The CDR3 DNA is TGCGCCAGCAGTGACAGACTAATCACAGATACGCAGTATTTT.

The chain employs TRBV9 and TRBJ1-4, with 8 bases fitting TRBD1. Germline assignment: CDR1 SGDLS and CDR2 YYNGEE. The CDR3 has 16 residues. Trimming took 4 bases from V and 4 from J; bases not matched to a gene: 9. The DNA for the CDR3 is TGTGCCAGCAGCCCACAATTTGGACAGGGTAATGAAAAACTGTTTTTT. It yields the protein CASSPQFGQGNEKLFF.

The CDR3 DNA sequence: TGTGCCAGCAGCCAAGAGGGGGGCAGAAGCTACACCTTC. Its translation is CASSQEGGRSYTF. This chain links TRBV3-1 (or the pseudogene TRBV3-2) with TRBJ1-2, with a tentative D call TRBD1 (6 bases). CDR1 and CDR2 (germline): LGHDT, YNNKEL (reference sequence). The V gene lost 0 bases and the J gene lost 9 bases, with 11 bases spanning the gap. The CDR3 has 13 amino acids.

V gene TRBV21-1 combines with J gene TRBJ2-1; the listed D gene, TRBD2, was not tested against the DNA. TRBV21-1 is deemed a pseudogene. The CDR3 loop spans 18 amino acids. CDR3 nucleotides: TGTGCCAGCAGCTCCCCCGGGACTAGCGGGGGGGGACCCAATGAGCAGTTCTTC. Residues: CASSSPGTSGGGPNEQFF.

The rearrangement uses TRBV5-6 and TRBJ1-5, with TRBD1 as a possible D gene (6 bases). The CDR3 sequence is 16 residues long. Germline V gene data show CDR1 as SGHDT and CDR2 as YYEEEE. The ends were cut back, 4 bases at V and 2 bases at J, with 16 bases in the middle. The CDR3 coding sequence is TGTGCCAGCAGCGCGAGTGGACAGTCTCGCAATCAGCCCCAGCATTTT. This encodes CASSASGQSRNQPQHF.

This clone was detected only once. The chain links TRBV11-3 to TRBJ1-1, with 7 bases matching TRBD1. The J segment lost 4 bases and the V segment lost 5 bases, leaving 4 bases of the junction unmatched. The CDR3 consists of 13 residues. CDR1 and CDR2 from the germline V gene are SGHNT and YENEEA. In DNA form, the CDR3 reads TGTGCCAGCAGCAGAGGGGGCAGCACTGAAGCTTTCTTT. Amino acid sequence: CASSRGGSTEAFF.

V usage is TRBV7-9 and J usage is TRBJ1-1; a weak D match, TRBD1 (5 bases). CDR1 SEHNR and CDR2 FQNEAQ come from the germline V gene (reference sequence). Between the trimmed V and J ends, which lost 4 bases and 11 bases, there was a span of 11 bases. This CDR3 region has 11 residues. The CDR3 is CASSSGSSAFF. Written as DNA, the CDR3 is TGTGCCAGCAGCTCAGGGAGTTCGGCTTTCTTT.

This clone was picked up one time. CDR3 nucleotides: TGTGCCAGCAGCTTAGACAGGAGGGGTTCACCCCTCCACTTT. Translated, it gives CASSLDRRGSPLHF. The chain combines TRBV7-3 with TRBJ1-6, with D possibly matching TRBD1 (6 bases). The germline V gene encodes CDR1 SGHTA and CDR2 FQGTGA. Trimming removed 2 bases from V and 9 bases from J, with 11 bases in between. The CDR3 covers 14 residues.

The chain combines TRBV19 with TRBJ1-2; tentatively, D is TRBD1 (5 bases). The V and J ends lost 8 bases and 7 bases respectively, with 17 bases between them. CDR1 is LNHDA and CDR2 is SQIVND in the germline V gene (reference sequence). The CDR3 loop spans 13 amino acids. CDR3 in DNA: TGTGCCAGTGGGGGGGAACAGTTTTCTGGCTACACCTTC. This sequence encodes CASGGEQFSGYTF.

The chain joins TRBV12-5 to TRBJ1-5; D remains ambiguous. The CDR3 has 11 residues. V gave up 4 bases and J gave up 7 bases, with 5 bases separating them. CDR1 is LGHNT and CDR2 is FRNRAP in the germline V gene. CDR3 DNA sequence: TGTGCTAGTGGTTATGACCAGCCCCAGCATTTT. Protein sequence: CASGYDQPQHF.

The V gene is TRBV10-2, the J gene TRBJ2-1, with D hard to call. V shed 4 bases and J shed 4 bases, with 5 bases lying between them. CDR3 length: 12 residues. The V gene's germline CDR1 is WSHSY and CDR2 SAAADI. The CDR3, as DNA: TGCGCCAGCAGTGGGGGATACAATGAGCAGTTCTTC. It codes for CASSGGYNEQFF.

V and J are TRBV5-5 and TRBJ2-2; the D gene is possibly TRBD1 (6 bases). The V end was cut by 6 bases, the J end by 4 bases, with 13 bases between. CDR3 length: 14 amino acids. The germline CDR1 and CDR2 sequences are SGHKS and YYEKEE (reference sequence). This chain's CDR3 is CASNRDTFTGELFF. The CDR3 coding sequence is TGTGCCAGCAACCGGGACACATTCACCGGGGAGCTGTTTTTT.

This clone was observed a single time. The rearrangement uses TRBV6-1 and TRBJ1-2; unclear D gene. CDR3 size: 14 residues. The V end lost 2 bases, the J end lost 5 bases, and 12 bases lay between the germline ends. Germline V lookup: CDR1 MNHNS, CDR2 SASEGT. CDR3 loop: CASSESAAPYGYTF. The CDR3 DNA sequence: TGTGCCAGCAGTGAAAGTGCAGCCCCGTATGGCTACACCTTC.

The chain uses TRBV9 and TRBJ2-1; 15 nucleotides align to TRBD2. The germline V gene has CDR1 SGDLS and CDR2 YYNGEE. The J segment lost 4 bases and the V segment lost 4 bases, leaving 3 bases of the junction unmatched. CDR3 size: 16 residues. The CDR3 protein is CASSLGLAGGYNEQFF. The CDR3 nucleotides are TGTGCCAGCAGCTTAGGACTAGCGGGGGGGTACAATGAGCAGTTCTTC.

CDR3 in amino acids: CASSFGPLEQYF. Written as DNA, the CDR3 is TGTGCCAGCAGTTTTGGACCCCTCGAGCAGTACTTC. The V call is TRBV12-3 or TRBV12-4, the J call TRBJ2-7; D call uncertain. V lost 3 bases, J lost 6 bases, and 9 bases lay in between. The CDR3 is 12 residues long.

The chain carries TRBV5-4 and TRBJ1-2; D remains ambiguous. Trimming took 0 bases from V and 5 from J, leaving 8 bases between them. The germline V gene has CDR1 SGHNT and CDR2 YYREEE (reference sequence). This CDR3 spans 13 amino acids. CDR3 region: CASSLDPGYGYTF. DNA for the CDR3: TGTGCCAGCAGCTTGGATCCCGGGTATGGCTACACCTTC. Full variable domain (remainder filled in from reference TRBV5-4 and TRBJ1-2): ETGVTQSPTHLIKTRGQQVTLRCSSQSGHNTVSWYQQALGQGPQFIFQYYREEENGRGNFPPRFSGLQFPNYSSELNVNALELDDSALYLCASSLDPGYGYTFGSGTRLTVV.

The rearrangement uses TRBV18 and TRBJ2-5; D remains ambiguous. Per the germline V gene, CDR1 is KGHSH and CDR2 is LQKENI. Trimming stripped 2 bases from V and 2 bases from J, with 15 bases between. There are 16 residues in the CDR3. The CDR3 reads CASSPVRQAGQETQYF. Written as DNA, the CDR3 is TGTGCCAGCTCACCAGTAAGGCAGGCCGGACAAGAGACCCAGTACTTC. The complete variable domain, with remaining parts taken from reference TRBV18 and TRBJ2-5, reads NAGVMQNPRHLVRRRGQEARLRCSPMKGHSHVYWYRQLPEEGLKFMVYLQKENIIDESGMPKERFSAEFPKEGPSILRIQQVVRGDSAAYFCASSPVRQAGQETQYFGPGTRLLVL.